This T cell receptor (beta chain) was observed in a study of cytomegalovirus exposure and HLA in healthy donors (dated by TCRdb to about 2017). Regarding the study in general: According to an earlier analysis of 550 to 750 of the donors, roughly 180 million T cells yielded 117 million unique TCR beta sequences and approximately 300 Gb of sequence data. Approximately 310 gigabases of sequencing data and 70 million to 95 million unique TCR sequences made up an early release that covered approximately 650 HLA-typed donors. The genetic ancestry cluster associated with self-reported Caucasian donors included 70% to 85% of the 398 genotyped donors. The study was designed to test whether signatures of past pathogen exposure could be identified by cataloging public T cell receptors. The T cell repertoires of some 700 subjects were profiled by immunosequencing and related to cytomegalovirus serostatus. In addition to the first cohort of around 670 subjects, a separate validation cohort of approximately 130 different subjects was used. The study combined high-throughput TCR immunosequencing, statistical association of individual TCRs with disease status, and machine learning to predict cytomegalovirus infection status. To study patterns of TCR occurrence, a later analysis re-analyzed previously published TCR beta repertoires from 650 to 750 donors and added high-resolution HLA genotyping. Rather than using new phenotypic data, the later analysis identified candidate immune exposures from TCR beta sequences and from how often those sequences occurred across donors. An earlier analysis of 450 to 750 of the donors used high-throughput TCR beta sequencing to judge whether each TCR beta V gene segment behaved as functional or pseudogenic. Donor age, sex, ethnicity and CMV serostatus were collected together with the repertoire data. Genome-wide SNP genotypes for about 60% of the roughly 670 donors were used in a later genetic analysis, which treated that subset as a discovery cohort. Every repertoire in the discovery cohort had been generated on one and the same sequencing platform. Both class I and class II loci were covered by HLA typing, at four-digit resolution. The number of donors typed differed by locus, with roughly 620-640 for A, B, C, DRB1 and DQB1, around 500 for DQA1, 600 to 610 for DPA1, and 472 for DPB1. About five DR-DQ haplotypes were treated as single units for association and clustering because of strong linkage in the cohort. On average, about 240,000 unique TCR beta nucleotide sequences were sequenced per donor among 398 genotyped donors of the cohort, with roughly 19% of those sequences being non-productive.

With regard to this clone: There is no known antigen for this receptor. Per-nucleotide qualities are absent, and no much larger clonotype sits a single base away.

Points the paper makes about the study in general: In this cohort, only TCR beta chains were sequenced, and detectable features were limited by the absence of alpha or paired-chain data. Correlated functional status among segregating V segments might be attributable to linkage disequilibrium, but an unknown experimental factor could not be ruled out. Specific HLA alleles were associated with around 18,000 TCR beta sequences at a false discovery rate of 0.05 in a later analysis. Most CMV-associated TCR beta chains appeared to be HLA-restricted in a later analysis, and the HLA associations seemed to be driven largely by CMV exposure. According to the authors, the approach could potentially be generalized to other disease states and immunological phenotypes. Because HLA typing was unavailable for some donors at each locus, only the typed subset was used in association tests. CMV serostatus was the only immune exposure information available for the cohort. A total of 150 to 200 TCR beta chains were listed by the study as associated with cytomegalovirus. A few of the identified cytomegalovirus-associated TCR beta chains were confirmed in vitro to be specific for cytomegalovirus antigens. In a later genetic analysis, fewer N-insertions in productive TCRs were reported among donors in an Asian-associated ancestry cluster than the roughly 700-donor mean. In an earlier analysis of about 550 of the donors, most TCR beta V segments were observed in productive rearrangements about 90% or about 30% of the time, broadly matching IMGT annotations. A cluster of highly shared sequence variants was judged likely to be a technical artifact of the sequencing pipeline. Most TCR sequences were observed very rarely across donors, whereas some public TCRs were present in many individuals. Assigning TCR associations to individual alleles was difficult when HLA alleles, especially DR and DQ, strongly co-occurred. Because counts were too low, about 18 rarely observed V segments, including chromosome 9 orphons, were excluded from the earlier analysis of some 590 of the donors. A further reported finding was that TCR beta sequences accurately predicted the HLA-A and HLA-B alleles for most subjects in the first cohort. According to a later analysis, TCR association rates differed among HLA loci, with DRB1 alleles showing the most associated TCRs and HLA-C alleles showing the fewest. According to a later analysis, parvovirus B19, influenza, CMV and Epstein-Barr virus appeared linked to several top co-occurrence clusters. Presence/absence analyses assumed roughly uniform sequencing depth across donors, an assumption that may not hold. Cytomegalovirus status was reported to be diagnosed by the classifier with high specificity and sensitivity in both the original and validation cohorts. In a later genetic analysis, a missense DCLRE1C variant was associated with V-gene and J-gene trimming of TCR beta chains, and the association was replicated in an independent cohort. A later analysis found that HLA-associated TCR beta chains were more clonally expanded and had lower generation probabilities than equally common non-associated chains.

Library construction relied on the immunoSEQ multiplex PCR assay. For the multiplex PCR, a mixture combining 60 forward primers for TCR Vbeta segments and 13 reverse primers for TCR Jbeta segments was used. The CDR3 region of rearranged TCR beta genes was amplified from genomic DNA with a multiplex PCR assay. The Illumina HiSeq System was used to sequence the amplified TCR beta libraries as 87-base-pair reads. The source study handled its data this way. In a later analysis, tens of millions of unique TCR beta chains were counted across the roughly 610 repertoires, and around 10 million of these chains were shared by at least two donors. A nearest-neighbor algorithm error-corrected the raw reads and collapsed the reads into unique sequences, merging closely related sequences to remove PCR and sequencing errors. Alignment of CDR3 sequences to IMGT reference sequences was used to assign V, D and J gene segments. Each retained sequence needed at least a six-nucleotide match to both a V gene segment and a J gene segment. A rearrangement was called productive if the CDR3 had no stop codons and remained in frame with V and J, and every other rearrangement was called non-productive. CDR3 was defined by IMGT convention, running from the second conserved V-encoded cysteine to the conserved J-encoded phenylalanine. In an earlier analysis of around 540 of the donors, sequences lacking an unambiguous match to a single V gene segment were excluded. In an earlier analysis of a few hundred of the donors, V segments were called functional above 56.7% productive rearrangements and were called segregating when the between-donor standard deviation exceeded 5%. A statistical classification framework was developed to diagnose cytomegalovirus status using the catalog of TCR beta chain sequences. A later analysis assigned V and J genes by comparing TCR nucleotide sequences with IMGT/GENE-DB human TR gene sequences. In a later analysis, CDR3 sequences and most-parsimonious VDJ recombination scenarios were assigned using the TCRdist pipeline. A later analysis defined each TCR beta chain by its CDR3 amino acid sequence plus V-gene family, and excluded reads lacking a unique V-gene family. To address suspected cross-contamination and a sequencing artifact, a later analysis removed some 620 highly shared, low-generation-probability nucleotide sequences. In a later analysis, a clonal expansion index was calculated for each public chain from normalized within-repertoire ranks of inferred template counts. In a later analysis, generation probabilities were computed with a VDJ recombination model fitted to out-of-frame rearrangements, and the resulting probabilities were checked against IGoR. A later analysis scored TCR-TCR, TCR-HLA and TCR-CMV co-occurrence with hypergeometric tests, applying a repertoire-size bias correction to TCR pairs. A later analysis estimated false discovery rates by permuting HLA or CMV assignments 20 times. In a later analysis, co-occurring TCRs were grouped with DBSCAN, and TCRdist sequence similarity was added when clustering was performed within HLA-allele-positive subsets. Repertoires with fewer than 30,000 or more than 120,000 public chains were left out of co-occurrence clustering, as were a handful of repertoires with anomalous nucleotide sharing. This immuneACCESS table, as held by TCRdb, lists in-frame sequences with V and J called but not all clones. Of the missing ones, under half trace to an unresolved V gene in checked studies; the others have no known cause. V, J and clone size were drawn from that table, and D and trimming were deduced from the DNA. For this sample the table gives about 160,000 clones, of which more than 60% were detected only once. Around 1.3% of the sample rests with the top ten.

The cohort consisted of hundreds of healthy bone marrow donors. All cohort members were sampled while nominally healthy, although unrecorded immune exposures were likely present. The donor tested CMV seronegative, placing the donor among the 350 to 400 seronegative members of the cohort. A peripheral blood sample was provided by each donor, and peripheral blood mononuclear cells were used for TCR beta sequencing. Genomic DNA was extracted from the blood cell samples with the Qiagen DNeasy Blood Extraction Kit. Sample: PBMCs. The sequence derives from a woman younger than 45 in good health and CMV-seronegative.

The CDR3: CALGATISNEQFF. In nucleotide form, the sequence is TGTGCCTTGGGGGCAACCATAAGCAATGAGCAGTTCTTC. The chain employs TRBV28 and TRBJ2-1; the D region possibly corresponds to TRBD1 (6 bases align). V and J are truncated by 11 bases and 6 bases respectively, leaving an intervening sequence of 17 bases. Measured from the cysteine to the phenylalanine, the CDR3 is 13 residues long. The only DNA kept is the CDR3, 39 bases in frame from the first base. From the germline V gene, CDR1 is MDHEN and CDR2 is SYDVKM. Reference TRBV28 and TRBJ2-1 proteins supply the regions before and after the CDR3; the full variable domain is: DVKVTQSSRYLVKRTGEKVFLECVQDMDHENMFWYRQDPGLGLRLIYFSYDVKMKEKGDIPEGYSVSREKKERFSLILESASTNQTSMYLCALGATISNEQFFGPGTRLTVL.